The 2 T cell receptor beta chains below were found in one sample sequenced in a study of CD8 T cells in ankylosing spondylitis (dated by TCRdb to 2015 to 2018). The protocol used for the library was 5' RACE. The data were produced on an Illumina HiSeq 2500. TCRdb reran the public reads through fastp at Q25 and MiXCR, keeping productive beta chains. Identical CDR3 protein sequences are pooled into one entry, listed with their most common genes and DNA. The sample table contains over 700,000 distinct CDR3 sequences; only one count was recorded for around 20% of them. Clones ranked in the top ten supply 19% of the sample. These TCRs' antigens remain unknown. Overall study results and their limits: Blood from ankylosing spondylitis patients appeared to be characterized by a TCR beta motif composed of under 10 highly homologous amino acid variants.

The sample taken for sequencing was blood, either unsorted or a sorted T cell fraction (not recorded which). The receptors were gathered from a male donor with ankylosing spondylitis.

The CDR3 sequence: CASSTVTGTYEQYF. In DNA, the CDR3 is TGTGCCAGCAGTACCGTGACAGGGACCTACGAGCAGTACTTC. The chain combines TRBV28 with TRBJ2-7, with 7 bases aligning to TRBD1. From germline, CDR1 is MDHEN and CDR2 SYDVKM. The CDR3 is 14 residues long. V dropped 5 bases and J dropped 2; count of bases not matched to a gene: 6. Full variable domain (outside the CDR3, taken from reference TRBV28 and TRBJ2-7): DVKVTQSSRYLVKRTGEKVFLECVQDMDHENMFWYRQDPGLGLRLIYFSYDVKMKEKGDIPEGYSVSREKKERFSLILESASTNQTSMYLCASSTVTGTYEQYFGPGTRLTVT.

The V call is TRBV11-2, the J call TRBJ2-1; D is perhaps TRBD2 (5 bases). Germline V gives CDR1 SGHAT, CDR2 FQNNGV. V was trimmed by 1 base and J by 0 bases, leaving 10 bases between them. The CDR3 is 16 residues long. The CDR3 sequence: CASSLAGYYSYNEQFF. CDR3 in DNA: TGTGCCAGCAGCTTAGCGGGGTACTACTCCTACAATGAGCAGTTCTTC.